The 13 T cell receptor beta chains below were found in one sample sequenced in a study of response to subunit inactivated influenza vaccine. A single record per CDR3 protein comes from TCRdb applying MiXCR to the RT-PCR reads. The sample includes a few hundred thousand distinct CDR3 sequences, around 7.7% of them seen just once. Source: PBMCs from blood, taken 23 months after vaccination. Receptor source: a man aged 50-75 years who received an inactivated influenza vaccine.

The chain joins TRBV20-1 to TRBJ1-1; perhaps TRBD1 as D (5 bases). Trimming cost V 6 bases and J 1 base, with 12 bases left between them. The CDR3 runs 13 residues. CDR1 and CDR2 from the germline V gene are DFQATT and SNEGSKA (reference sequence). The CDR3 is CSAPARANTEAFF. Written as DNA, the CDR3 is TGCAGTGCCCCGGCCAGGGCGAACACTGAAGCTTTCTTT.

This clonotype was seen only a few times. This sequence joins TRBV7-2 and TRBJ2-3; 9 nucleotides line up with TRBD2. Germline V gives CDR1 SGHTA, CDR2 FQGNSA. Trimming cost V 5 bases and J 8 bases; bases outside gene matches: 17. The CDR3 has 17 residues. CDR3 sequence (DNA): TGTGCCAGCAGCCTACCGGGGGATAGCGGGAGAAGGAGTACGCAGTATTTT. Amino acids: CASSLPGDSGRRSTQYF.

This clonotype has ten or more counts. This chain joins TRBV15 and TRBJ2-1; D not resolved. The CDR3 sequence is 12 residues long. V shed 5 bases and J shed 8 bases, with 10 bases lying between them. Germline CDR1 and CDR2: LNHNV and YYDKDF (reference sequence). CDR3 region: CATSHFRDEQFF. The CDR3 DNA reads TGTGCCACCAGCCACTTTAGGGATGAGCAGTTCTTC.

Ten or more counts support this clonotype. This chain uses TRBV20-1 with TRBJ1-6, with 7 bases aligning to TRBD1. This CDR3 is built from 13 residues. V lost 5 bases and J lost 8; bases outside the gene matches: 6. Germline V lookup: CDR1 DFQATT, CDR2 SNEGSKA (reference sequence). CDR3 DNA sequence: TGCAGTGCTCTACAGGGGTTTTATTCACCCCTCCACTTT. It specifies CSALQGFYSPLHF.

This clonotype was observed at least ten times. The chain has TRBV5-5 and TRBJ2-1; 7 bases fit TRBD1. This CDR3 is built from 14 residues. The V and J ends lost 6 bases and 6 bases, in that order; junction bases with no gene match: 9. In germline, CDR1 is SGHKS, CDR2 YYEKEE (reference sequence). The CDR3 region is CASKATPGGNEQFF. CDR3 nucleotide sequence: TGTGCCAGCAAGGCTACACCAGGGGGCAATGAGCAGTTCTTC.

This clonotype was seen a few times. This chain joins TRBV7-2 and TRBJ2-6; a possible D gene is TRBD2 (7 bases). Trimming shortened V by 4 bases and J by 0 bases, and 13 bases separated the two germline ends. The CDR3 has 17 residues. In germline, CDR1 is SGHTA, CDR2 FQGNSA. The CDR3 sequence is CASSSRGGPSGANVLTF. As DNA, the CDR3 is TGTGCCAGCAGCTCTCGCGGGGGCCCCTCTGGGGCCAACGTCCTGACTTTC.

There are many counts of this clonotype. The chain is built from TRBV29-1 and TRBJ2-7; 10 nucleotides line up with TRBD2. The V gene's germline CDR1 is SQVTM and CDR2 ANQGSEA. This CDR3 spans 15 amino acids. With V trimmed by 6 bases and J by 1 base, 9 bases remained unmatched. The CDR3, as DNA: TGCAGCGTATACTCGACTAGCGGGTTTTCCTACGAGCAGTACTTC. Protein: CSVYSTSGFSYEQYF.

This clonotype appeared many times. The chain recombines TRBV28 with TRBJ2-2; D not resolved. CDR1 and CDR2 (germline): MDHEN, SYDVKM. This CDR3 has 11 residues. Trimming cost V 5 bases and J 7 bases, with 5 bases left between them. CDR3 coding DNA: TGTGCCAGCAGTCCTCTCGGGGAGCTGTTTTTT. It yields the protein CASSPLGELFF.

The chain links TRBV4-3 to TRBJ1-2, with D maybe TRBD1 (5 bases). The V end lost 0 bases, the J end lost 4 bases, and 9 bases lay between the germline ends. Germline V gene lookup returns CDR1 LGHNA and CDR2 YSLEER. The CDR3 loop spans 14 amino acids. CDR3 region: CASSQDRVSYGYTF. CDR3 nucleotides: TGCGCCAGCAGCCAAGACAGGGTGTCCTATGGCTACACCTTC.

In the case of this clonotype: The missing conserved phenylalanine or tryptophan at the end of this CDR3 makes a read error likely. V and J are TRBV29-1 and TRBJ2-7; the match to TRBD1 covers 8 bases. With 8 bases clipped from V and 2 bases from J, the junction kept 23 bases outside the gene matches. The CDR3 is 18 amino acids. Germline V lookup: CDR1 SQVTM, CDR2 ANQGSEA. The CDR3 sequence is CSISISVAATGVPYEQYL. CDR3 in DNA: TGCAGCATATCAATAAGCGTTGCCGCGACAGGGGTCCCCTACGAGCAGTACCTC.

In its sample, this clonotype was seen a few times. This chain uses TRBV7-3 with TRBJ1-2; a possible D gene is TRBD1 (5 bases). CDR1 and CDR2 from the germline V gene are SGHTA and FQGTGA. Between the trimmed V and J ends, which lost 5 bases and 8 bases, there was a span of 15 bases. This CDR3 contains 13 residues. CDR3 region: CASSMGPQGGYTF. CDR3 sequence (DNA): TGTGCCAGCAGCATGGGACCTCAAGGAGGCTACACCTTC.

This CDR3 reads CSAPKLAGEQFF. The DNA for the CDR3 is TGCAGTGCTCCTAAACTAGCGGGGGAGCAGTTCTTC. The chain carries TRBV20-1 and TRBJ2-1, with TRBD2 matching 10 bases. CDR1 and CDR2 (germline): DFQATT, SNEGSKA (reference sequence). V lost 5 bases and J lost 10; bases outside the gene matches: 5. There are 12 residues in the CDR3.

This clonotype has ten or more counts. The CDR3 spells CASSQEGTTNTDTQYF. The CDR3, as DNA: TGTGCCAGCAGCCAAGAGGGGACTACAAACACAGATACGCAGTATTTT. This rearrangement joins TRBV3-1 to TRBJ2-3; 7 nucleotides agree with TRBD2. CDR3 size: 16 residues. V shed 0 bases and J 2 bases; nucleotides not matched to a gene: 5. The germline gives CDR1 LGHDT, CDR2 YNNKEL (reference sequence).